The 28 T cell receptor beta chains below were found in one sample sequenced in a study of cytomegalovirus exposure and HLA in healthy donors. It was with 60 Vbeta and 13 Jbeta primers that the PCR ran. The protocol was immunoSEQ multiplex PCR, while the TCRdb copy is restricted to in-frame clones and leaves out a portion. The sample table includes more than 140,000 clones. The sample consisted of PBMCs. These TCRs come from a woman under 30 in good health and CMV-seronegative.

The chain couples TRBV5-4 to TRBJ1-1, with TRBD1 identical over 8 bases. The CDR3 length is 16 residues. Germline V gives CDR1 SGHNT, CDR2 YYREEE (reference sequence). Trimming took 4 bases from V and 0 from J; bases not matched to a gene: 8. Written as DNA, the CDR3 is TGTGCCAGCAGCCGACAGGGGAAAGCTCTGAACACTGAAGCTTTCTTT. Residues: CASSRQGKALNTEAFF.

CDR3 coding DNA: TGTGCCTGGACGGGAACGGGAGGGAGCACAGATACGCAGTATTTT. It codes for CAWTGTGGSTDTQYF. The chain carries TRBV30 and TRBJ2-3; 8 nucleotides line up with TRBD2. CDR3 size: 15 residues. With V trimmed by 4 bases and J by 0 bases, 6 bases remained unmatched. Germline CDR1 is GTSNPN and CDR2 is SVGIG (reference sequence).

The chain carries TRBV5-5 and TRBJ2-4; TRBD1 matches 10 bases. CDR1 SGHKS and CDR2 YYEKEE come from the germline V gene (reference sequence). V was clipped by 4 bases and J by 7 bases; unmatched bases: 5. The CDR3 has 14 amino acids. The CDR3 spells CASSRQGANNIQYF. CDR3 in DNA: TGTGCCAGCAGCCGACAGGGGGCTAATAACATTCAGTACTTC.

The chain has TRBV18 and TRBJ2-3, with TRBD2 as a possible D gene (5 bases). V was pared by 6 bases and J by 5 bases, with 15 bases between. CDR1 is KGHSH, CDR2 LQKENI, per germline. This CDR3 spans 14 amino acids. Here the CDR3 reads CASSLGNPGDTQYF. CDR3 DNA: TGTGCCAGCTCTCTCGGGAATCCAGGAGATACGCAGTATTTT.

The J gene is TRBJ2-7, the V gene TRBV6-1; 11 bases fit TRBD2. Germline V gives CDR1 MNHNS, CDR2 SASEGT. There are 14 residues in the CDR3. Trimming removed 5 bases from V and 3 bases from J; junction bases left unmatched: 3. CDR3 protein: CASSRLAGGYEQYV. The DNA for the CDR3 is TGTGCCAGCAGTCGGCTAGCGGGAGGCTACGAGCAGTACGTC.

The chain links TRBV19 to TRBJ2-7, with 7 bases fitting TRBD1. CDR1 and CDR2 from the germline V gene are LNHDA and SQIVND (reference sequence). Trimming cost V 5 bases and J 5 bases; bases outside gene matches: 3. The CDR3 totals 12 residues. The CDR3 here is CASSEGADEQYF. The CDR3 DNA follows: TGTGCCAGTAGTGAGGGGGCGGACGAGCAGTACTTC. The complete variable domain, with remaining parts taken from reference TRBV19 and TRBJ2-7, reads DGGITQSPKYLFRKEGQNVTLSCEQNLNHDAMYWYRQDPGQGLRLIYYSQIVNDFQKGDIAEGYSVSREKKESFPLTVTSAQKNPTAFYLCASSEGADEQYFGPGTRLTVT.

The rearrangement links TRBV6-1 to TRBJ2-1; maybe TRBD2 (6 bases). Germline values: CDR1 MNHNS, CDR2 SASEGT. The V end lost 2 bases, the J end lost 4 bases, and 12 bases lay between the germline ends. The CDR3 has 15 residues. In nucleotides, the CDR3 is TGTGCCAGCAGTGAATTTAGCGGAGTTTACAATGAGCAGTTCTTC. It yields the protein CASSEFSGVYNEQFF.

The chain uses TRBV6-1 and TRBJ2-3, with 11 bases lining up with TRBD2. J was trimmed by 4 bases and V by 1 base; bases with no gene match: 1. This CDR3 spans 15 amino acids. Germline CDR1 MNHNS, CDR2 SASEGT. CDR3 nucleotide sequence: TGTGCCAGCAGTGAAGTAGCGGGAGGGCCAGATACGCAGTATTTT. Its translation is CASSEVAGGPDTQYF.

The chain recombines TRBV18 with TRBJ2-2; TRBD1 aligns across 7 bases. The CDR3 runs 15 residues. The junction had 2 bases not matched to a gene; V was cut back by 3 bases and J by 1 base. Germline CDR1 is KGHSH and CDR2 is LQKENI. The CDR3 coding sequence is TGTGCCAGCTCACCCGGGACAGAGAACACCGGGGAGCTGTTTTTT. It encodes CASSPGTENTGELFF.

The V gene is TRBV11-2, the J gene TRBJ2-1, with D perhaps matching TRBD2 (6 bases). CDR1 SGHAT and CDR2 FQNNGV come from the germline V gene. The CDR3 runs to 15 residues. Trimming pared 4 bases from V and 10 bases from J, leaving 20 bases between. The CDR3 sequence is CASSSAGLGSGEQFF. The CDR3, as DNA: TGTGCCAGCAGCTCCGCGGGACTGGGATCTGGGGAGCAGTTCTTC.

The chain is built from TRBV4-2 and TRBJ2-3; tentatively, D is TRBD2 (5 bases). The CDR3 consists of 16 residues. The V end lost 0 bases, the J end lost 4 bases, and 14 bases lay between the germline ends. The V gene's germline CDR1 is LGHNA and CDR2 YNFKEQ. CDR3 sequence reads: CASSQDWTLGADTQYF. CDR3 bases: TGTGCCAGCAGCCAAGATTGGACTCTTGGGGCAGATACGCAGTATTTT.

The chain carries TRBV19 and TRBJ2-1; 8 bases are a match to TRBD2. Germline assignment: CDR1 LNHDA and CDR2 SQIVND (reference sequence). V trimming: 8 bases; J trimming: 9 bases; junction bases outside the gene matches: 12. This CDR3 comprises 14 residues. The CDR3 loop reads CASGGTGGRGEQFF. The CDR3 coding sequence is TGTGCCAGTGGCGGGACGGGAGGGCGAGGTGAGCAGTTCTTC.

This chain uses TRBV30 with TRBJ2-1, with 7 bases matching TRBD2. This CDR3 comprises 16 residues. Germline loops: CDR1 GTSNPN, CDR2 SVGIG (reference sequence). The V and J ends lost 4 bases and 3 bases, in that order; junction bases with no gene match: 12. The CDR3 is CAWNGGSGRYYNEQFF. The CDR3, as DNA: TGTGCCTGGAATGGCGGGAGTGGCCGTTACTACAATGAGCAGTTCTTC.

The rearrangement joins TRBV9 to TRBJ2-1; 10 nucleotides agree with TRBD2. The junction had 11 bases not matched to a gene; V was cut back by 4 bases and J by 10 bases. The CDR3 loop spans 15 amino acids. The germline CDR1 and CDR2 sequences are SGDLS and YYNGEE. The CDR3 protein is CASSLRSGRAEEQFF. The CDR3 coding sequence is TGTGCCAGCAGCCTAAGGAGCGGGAGGGCCGAGGAGCAGTTCTTC.

The chain combines TRBV6-1 with TRBJ2-3, with 7 bases identical to TRBD2. The CDR3 sequence is 14 residues long. Germline CDR1 and CDR2: MNHNS and SASEGT. The V and J ends lost 6 bases and 2 bases, in that order; junction bases with no gene match: 5. The CDR3 DNA sequence: TGTGCCAGCAGCCCCCTAGCGGACACAGATACGCAGTATTTT. The encoded protein is CASSPLADTDTQYF.

This chain links TRBV9 with TRBJ1-1, with 8 bases fitting TRBD1. The CDR3 runs to 16 residues. The V segment lost 3 bases and the J segment 2 bases; nucleotides outside the gene matches: 9. Germline V gene sequence: CDR1 SGDLS, CDR2 YYNGEE. The CDR3 DNA reads TGTGCCAGCAGCGCGGACCCCGGGACAGGCAACACTGAAGCTTTCTTT. Residues: CASSADPGTGNTEAFF.

For this clone: Distinct nucleotide sequences in the sample also encode this CDR3. This chain links TRBV7-8 with TRBJ1-1; TRBD1 might be the D (5 bases). The CDR3 extends over 14 amino acids. CDR1 and CDR2 from the germline V gene are SGHVS and FQNEAQ. V lost 5 bases, J lost 1 base, and 11 bases lay in between. The CDR3 sequence is CASSPRRGNTEAFF. DNA for the CDR3: TGTGCCAGCAGCCCCCGGAGGGGGAACACTGAAGCTTTCTTT. Complete variable domain (other parts from reference TRBV7-8 and TRBJ1-1): GAGVSQSPRYKVAKRGQDVALRCDPISGHVSLFWYQQALGQGPEFLTYFQNEAQLDKSGLPSDRFFAERPEGSVSTLKIQRTQQEDSAVYLCASSPRRGNTEAFFGQGTRLTVV.

The V call is TRBV2, the J call TRBJ2-3, with TRBD1 identical over 9 bases. The CDR3 contains 17 residues. Unmatched junction bases numbered 17, after V lost 5 bases and J lost 8 bases. Germline V gene sequence: CDR1 SNHLY, CDR2 FYNNEI. CDR3 nucleotides: TGTGCCAGCAGTTCCCACACGGGACAGGGTCCCTACGGTACGCAGTATTTT. Its translation is CASSSHTGQGPYGTQYF.

V usage is TRBV5-4 and J usage is TRBJ2-2; weak D call: TRBD1 (6 bases). CDR3 length equals 15 residues. With 2 bases removed from V and 1 base from J, the gap between germline ends came to 9 bases. Germline assignment: CDR1 SGHNT and CDR2 YYREEE (reference sequence). The chain's CDR3 is CASSLTRGNTGELFF. The CDR3 DNA sequence: TGTGCCAGCAGCTTAACCAGGGGGAACACCGGGGAGCTGTTTTTT.

The gene calls are TRBV7-8 and TRBJ2-3, with 13 nucleotides matching TRBD2. Trimming at V came to 8 bases and at J to 2 bases, leaving 4 bases not matched to a gene. Germline V gene data show CDR1 as SGHVS and CDR2 as FQNEAQ. The CDR3 sequence is 15 residues long. For the CDR3, the DNA is TGTGCCAGCTCGGGACTAGCGGGACTCACAGATACGCAGTATTTT. The encoded protein is CASSGLAGLTDTQYF.

The V and J genes are TRBV19 and TRBJ2-1, with D maybe TRBD2 (7 bases). Germline V CDR1 and CDR2: LNHDA, SQIVND (reference sequence). Trimming took off 11 bases at V and 7 bases at J, with 12 bases between the two ends. The CDR3 consists of 11 residues. The CDR3 is CALRGGNEQFF. For the CDR3, the DNA is TGTGCCCTAAGGGGGGGGAATGAGCAGTTCTTC. Full variable domain (rest looked up from reference TRBV19 and TRBJ2-1): DGGITQSPKYLFRKEGQNVTLSCEQNLNHDAMYWYRQDPGQGLRLIYYSQIVNDFQKGDIAEGYSVSREKKESFPLTVTSAQKNPTAFYLCALRGGNEQFFGPGTRLTVL.

This rearrangement joins TRBV6-5 to TRBJ2-1; unclear D gene. The CDR3 spans 14 residues. V lost 4 bases, J lost 4 bases, and 11 bases lay in between. Germline CDR1 reads MNHEY; CDR2 reads SVGAGI. The CDR3 DNA follows: TGTGCCAGCAGTTTTCGCGGAGATTACAATGAGCAGTTCTTC. It translates to CASSFRGDYNEQFF.

The CDR3 nucleotides are TGTGCCAGCAGTCACGCGAGGCAGGGGAACACTGAAGCTTTCTTT. Amino acids: CASSHARQGNTEAFF. The chain combines TRBV9 with TRBJ1-1; TRBD1 might be the D (5 bases). Trimming shortened V by 5 bases and J by 1 base, and 15 bases separated the two germline ends. CDR1 SGDLS and CDR2 YYNGEE come from the germline V gene. The CDR3 runs to 15 residues. Complete variable domain (other parts from reference TRBV9 and TRBJ1-1): DSGVTQTPKHLITATGQRVTLRCSPRSGDLSVYWYQQSLDQGLQFLIQYYNGEERAKGNILERFSAQQFPDLHSELNLSSLELGDSALYFCASSHARQGNTEAFFGQGTRLTVV.

The chain carries TRBV18 and TRBJ2-5; TRBD1 might be the D (8 bases). The CDR3 sequence is 16 residues long. The germline V gene encodes CDR1 KGHSH and CDR2 LQKENI. The germline V and J ends were trimmed by 4 bases and 1 base, with 16 bases remaining between them. As DNA, the CDR3 is TGTGCCAGCTCACTCCCGGACAGGGAGGGCCAAGAGACCCAGTACTTC. Its protein product is CASSLPDREGQETQYF. Full variable domain (missing parts from reference TRBV18 and TRBJ2-5): NAGVMQNPRHLVRRRGQEARLRCSPMKGHSHVYWYRQLPEEGLKFMVYLQKENIIDESGMPKERFSAEFPKEGPSILRIQQVVRGDSAAYFCASSLPDREGQETQYFGPGTRLLVL.

The chain links TRBV2 to TRBJ2-3; D is perhaps TRBD1 (6 bases). Trimming removed 0 bases from V and 3 bases from J, with 13 bases in between. Germline CDR1 SNHLY, CDR2 FYNNEI. The CDR3 runs 16 residues. The CDR3 DNA is TGTGCCAGCAGTGAAGCGCCAGGGGAGTCTACAGATACGCAGTATTTT. This codes for CASSEAPGESTDTQYF.

The J gene is TRBJ1-2, the V gene TRBV21-1; the table's D call, TRBD1, has no DNA check behind it. TRBV21-1 is described as a pseudogene. The CDR3 is 15 residues long. CDR3 DNA: TGTGCCAGCAGCACACCCAGGGACAGCTACTATGGCTACACCTTC. Its translation is CASSTPRDSYYGYTF.

The V and J genes are TRBV7-2 and TRBJ2-3, with D maybe TRBD2 (7 bases). This CDR3 region has 16 residues. V was clipped by 3 bases and J by 1 base, with 14 bases between them. Germline V gives CDR1 SGHTA, CDR2 FQGNSA. CDR3 residues: CASSLGASGGTDTQYF. In DNA form, the CDR3 reads TGTGCCAGCAGCTTGGGGGCTAGCGGAGGCACAGATACGCAGTATTTT.

This chain joins TRBV30 and TRBJ2-1; 7 nucleotides line up with TRBD1. Germline V gene lookup returns CDR1 GTSNPN and CDR2 SVGIG (reference sequence). The CDR3 length is 14 residues. The ends lost 7 bases at V and 6 bases at J; junction bases unmatched: 12. The CDR3 nucleotides read TGTGCCTCCACGACAGGGCGAAGGGGCAATGAGCAGTTCTTC. Translating it yields CASTTGRRGNEQFF.